Given below is one T cell receptor beta chain in context. Its antigen is unknown. These data originate in a study of CD8 T cells in ankylosing spondylitis. Broader study findings: For ankylosing spondylitis blood, a TCR beta motif of roughly 8 highly homologous variants appeared characteristic. Reportedly, disease-linked clones are significantly enriched in ankylosing spondylitis patients' matched synovial fluid. Disease-linked clones proved CD8+ and comparatively uncommon in peripheral blood. Several of the motif variants were reported before in synovial fluid and blood from reactive arthritis.

The CDR3 sequence is 17 residues long. Germline values: CDR1 LGHNA, CDR2 YNFKEQ. V lost 0 bases and J 0 bases, leaving 9 bases between the germline ends. Researchers built TCR beta libraries using quantitative 5'-RACE with molecular barcodes. TCRdb reanalysed the 5' RACE reads using MiXCR and keeps one entry per CDR3 protein. This sample has hundreds of thousands of distinct CDR3 sequences; over 9.5% occur once, and the top ten carry approximately 6.3%. Sequenced sample: blood, either unsorted or a sorted T cell fraction (not recorded which). This TCR was recovered from a male donor with ankylosing spondylitis. This chain uses TRBV4-2 with TRBJ2-6, with unresolved D. The CDR3 DNA is TGTGCCAGCAGCCAAGAAGGAACGGTCTCTGGGGCCAACGTCCTGACTTTC. This codes for CASSQEGTVSGANVLTF.